This T cell receptor beta chain was profiled in a study of T cells in Graves' hyperthyroidism and ophthalmopathy. Study summary: Pretreatment peripheral blood was obtained at initial diagnosis.

There were TCR beta CDR3 regions amplified from RNA transcripts. Using the HTBI primer set, a first-round RT-PCR was run on the TCR CDR3. TCRdb processed the multiplex PCR reads anew with MiXCR; each CDR3 protein has one entry. The sample contains hundreds of thousands of distinct CDR3 sequences, about 16% of which appear only once. This clonotype was found many times. The target antigen is unknown. Points from the study as a whole: Researchers found most expanded thyroid clonotypes above 0.001 in blood as well.

The CDR3 is made up of 15 amino acids. Per the germline V gene, CDR1 is MNHEY and CDR2 is SVGEGT. Unmatched junction bases numbered 12, after V lost 7 bases and J lost 5 bases. Sequencing was performed on blood. The clonotype comes from a woman aged 18-29 years with Graves' ophthalmopathy. This chain uses TRBV6-2 or TRBV6-3 with TRBJ2-5; TRBD1 aligns across 8 bases. In nucleotides, the CDR3 is TGTGCCAGCACAAATCCGGACAGGGTCGGCGAGACCCAGTACTTC. It translates to CASTNPDRVGETQYF.